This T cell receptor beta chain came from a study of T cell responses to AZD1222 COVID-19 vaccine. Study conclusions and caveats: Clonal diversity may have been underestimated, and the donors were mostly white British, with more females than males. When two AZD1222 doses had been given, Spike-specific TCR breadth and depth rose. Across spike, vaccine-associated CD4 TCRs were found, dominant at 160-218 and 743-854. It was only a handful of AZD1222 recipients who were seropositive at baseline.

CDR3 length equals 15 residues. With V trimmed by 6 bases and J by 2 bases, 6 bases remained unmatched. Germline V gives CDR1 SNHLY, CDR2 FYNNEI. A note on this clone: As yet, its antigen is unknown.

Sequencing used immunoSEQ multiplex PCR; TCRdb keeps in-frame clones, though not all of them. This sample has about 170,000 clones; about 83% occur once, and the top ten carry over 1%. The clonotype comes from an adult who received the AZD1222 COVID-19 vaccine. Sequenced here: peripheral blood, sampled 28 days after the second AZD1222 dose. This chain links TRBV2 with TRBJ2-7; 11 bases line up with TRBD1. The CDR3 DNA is TGTGCCAGCAGCTGGGACAGGGGGGATACCTACGAGCAGTACTTC. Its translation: CASSWDRGDTYEQYF.